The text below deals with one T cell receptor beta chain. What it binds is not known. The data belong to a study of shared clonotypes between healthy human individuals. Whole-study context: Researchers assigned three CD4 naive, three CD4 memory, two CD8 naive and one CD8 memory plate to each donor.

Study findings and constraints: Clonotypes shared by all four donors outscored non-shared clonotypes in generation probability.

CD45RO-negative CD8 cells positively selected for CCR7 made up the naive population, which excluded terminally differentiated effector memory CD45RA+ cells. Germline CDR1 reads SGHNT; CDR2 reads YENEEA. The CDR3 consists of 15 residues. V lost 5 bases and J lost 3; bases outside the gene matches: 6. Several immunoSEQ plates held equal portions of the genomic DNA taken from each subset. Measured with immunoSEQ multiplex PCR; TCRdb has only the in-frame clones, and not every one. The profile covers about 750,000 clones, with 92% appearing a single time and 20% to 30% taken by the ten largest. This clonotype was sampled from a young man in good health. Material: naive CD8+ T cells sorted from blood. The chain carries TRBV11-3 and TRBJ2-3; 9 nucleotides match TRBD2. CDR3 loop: CASSAGLATTDTQYF. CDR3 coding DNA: TGTGCCAGCAGCGCCGGACTAGCGACAACAGATACGCAGTATTTT.